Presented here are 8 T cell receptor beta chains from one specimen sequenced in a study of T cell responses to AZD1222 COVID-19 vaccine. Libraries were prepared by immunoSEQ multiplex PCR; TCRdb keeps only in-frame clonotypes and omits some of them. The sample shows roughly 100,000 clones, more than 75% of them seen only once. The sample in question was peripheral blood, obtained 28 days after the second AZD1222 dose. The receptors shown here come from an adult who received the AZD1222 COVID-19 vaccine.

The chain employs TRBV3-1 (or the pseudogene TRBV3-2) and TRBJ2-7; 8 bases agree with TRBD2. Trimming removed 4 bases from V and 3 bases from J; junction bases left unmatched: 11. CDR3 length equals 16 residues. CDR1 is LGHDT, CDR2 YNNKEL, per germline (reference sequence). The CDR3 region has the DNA TGTGCCAGCAGCCCCGTACTAGCGGAGCTAGTCTACGAGCAGTACTTC. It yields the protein CASSPVLAELVYEQYF.

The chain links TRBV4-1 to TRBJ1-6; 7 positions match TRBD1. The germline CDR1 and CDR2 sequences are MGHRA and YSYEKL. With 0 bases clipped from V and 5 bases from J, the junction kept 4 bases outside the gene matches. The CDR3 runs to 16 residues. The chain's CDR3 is CASSQDGDSDNSPLHF. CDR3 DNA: TGCGCCAGCAGCCAAGACGGGGACAGCGATAATTCACCCCTCCACTTT.

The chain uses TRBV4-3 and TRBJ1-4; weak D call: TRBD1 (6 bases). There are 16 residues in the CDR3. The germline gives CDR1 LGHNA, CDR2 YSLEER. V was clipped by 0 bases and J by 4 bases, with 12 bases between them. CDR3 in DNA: TGCGCCAGCAGCCAAGATCGAGAAGGGGGTAATGAAAAACTGTTTTTT. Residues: CASSQDREGGNEKLFF.

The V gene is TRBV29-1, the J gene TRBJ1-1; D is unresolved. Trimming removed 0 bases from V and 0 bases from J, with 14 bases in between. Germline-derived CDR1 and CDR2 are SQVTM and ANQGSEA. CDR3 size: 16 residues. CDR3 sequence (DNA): TGCAGCGTTGAAGACCCGACAATCACCATGAACACTGAAGCTTTCTTT. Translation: CSVEDPTITMNTEAFF.

The CDR3 sequence is CASSQARMNTEAFF. The CDR3 DNA is TGTGCCAGCAGCCAGGCCAGGATGAACACTGAAGCTTTCTTT. This chain connects TRBV4-2 to TRBJ1-1; D unclear. The germline gives CDR1 LGHNA, CDR2 YNFKEQ. V lost 3 bases to trimming and J lost 0 bases, with 8 bases between them. This CDR3 region has 14 residues.

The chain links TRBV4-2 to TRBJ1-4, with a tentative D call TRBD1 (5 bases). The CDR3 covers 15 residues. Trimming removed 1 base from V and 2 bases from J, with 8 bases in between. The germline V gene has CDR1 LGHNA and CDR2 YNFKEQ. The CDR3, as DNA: TGTGCCAGCAGCCAAGTGGGGGGTACTAATGAAAAACTGTTTTTT. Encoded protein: CASSQVGGTNEKLFF.

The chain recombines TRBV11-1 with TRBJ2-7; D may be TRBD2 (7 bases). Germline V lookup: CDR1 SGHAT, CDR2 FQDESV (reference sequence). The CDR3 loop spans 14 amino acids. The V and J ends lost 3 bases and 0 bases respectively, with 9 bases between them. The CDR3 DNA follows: TGTGCCAGCAGCTTGGGGGGGGCCTCCTACGAGCAGTACTTC. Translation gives CASSLGGASYEQYF.

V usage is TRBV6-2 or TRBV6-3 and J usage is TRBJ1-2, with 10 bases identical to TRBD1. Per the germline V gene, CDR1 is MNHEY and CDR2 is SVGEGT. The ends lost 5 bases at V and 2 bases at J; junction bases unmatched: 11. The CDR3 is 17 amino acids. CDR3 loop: CASSAVLGTGENYGYTF. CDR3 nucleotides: TGTGCCAGCAGTGCTGTACTCGGGACAGGGGAGAACTATGGCTACACCTTC.